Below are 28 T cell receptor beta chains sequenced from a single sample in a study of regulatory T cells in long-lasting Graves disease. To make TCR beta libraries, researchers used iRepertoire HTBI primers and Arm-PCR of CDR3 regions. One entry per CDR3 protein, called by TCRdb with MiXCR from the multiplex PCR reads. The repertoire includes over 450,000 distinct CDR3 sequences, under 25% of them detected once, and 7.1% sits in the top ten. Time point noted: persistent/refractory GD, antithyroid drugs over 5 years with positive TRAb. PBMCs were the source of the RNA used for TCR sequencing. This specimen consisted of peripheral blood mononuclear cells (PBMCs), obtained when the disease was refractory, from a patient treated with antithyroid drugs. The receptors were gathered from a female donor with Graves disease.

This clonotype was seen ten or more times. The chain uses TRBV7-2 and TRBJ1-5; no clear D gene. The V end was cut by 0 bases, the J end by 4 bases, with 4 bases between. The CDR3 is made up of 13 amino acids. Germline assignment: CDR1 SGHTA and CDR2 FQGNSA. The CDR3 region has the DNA TGTGCCAGCAGCTTAGCACGGAATCAGCCCCAGCATTTT. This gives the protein CASSLARNQPQHF.

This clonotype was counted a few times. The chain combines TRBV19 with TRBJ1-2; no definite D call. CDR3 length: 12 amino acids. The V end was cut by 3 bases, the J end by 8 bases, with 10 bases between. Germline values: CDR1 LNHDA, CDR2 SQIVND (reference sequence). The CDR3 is CASSMLRFGYTF. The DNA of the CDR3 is TGTGCCAGTAGTATGTTGCGGTTCGGCTACACCTTC.

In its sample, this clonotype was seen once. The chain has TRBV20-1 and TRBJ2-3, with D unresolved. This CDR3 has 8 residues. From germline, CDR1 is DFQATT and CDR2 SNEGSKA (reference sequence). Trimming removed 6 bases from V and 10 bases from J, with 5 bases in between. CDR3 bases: TGCAGTGCATTCCCGCAGTATTTT. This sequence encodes CSAFPQYF.

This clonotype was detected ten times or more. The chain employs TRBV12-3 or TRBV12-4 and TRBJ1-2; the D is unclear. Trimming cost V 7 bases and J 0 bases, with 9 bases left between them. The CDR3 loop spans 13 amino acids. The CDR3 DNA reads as TGTGCCAGCACCCCTGGCGCTAACTATGGCTACACCTTC. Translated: CASTPGANYGYTF.

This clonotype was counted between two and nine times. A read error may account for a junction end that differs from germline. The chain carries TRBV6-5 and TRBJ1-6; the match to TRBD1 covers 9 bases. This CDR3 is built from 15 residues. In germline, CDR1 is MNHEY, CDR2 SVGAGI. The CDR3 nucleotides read TGTGCCAGCAGTTATTTGGACAGGGGTGATTCACCCCCCCACTTT. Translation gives CASSYLDRGDSPPHF.

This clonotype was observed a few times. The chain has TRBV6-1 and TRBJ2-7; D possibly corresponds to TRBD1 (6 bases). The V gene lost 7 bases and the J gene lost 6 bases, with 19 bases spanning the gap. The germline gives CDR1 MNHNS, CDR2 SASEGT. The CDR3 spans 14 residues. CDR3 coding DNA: TGTGCCAGCACCAAACAGGGTTATACTGGCGAGCAGTACTTC. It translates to CASTKQGYTGEQYF.

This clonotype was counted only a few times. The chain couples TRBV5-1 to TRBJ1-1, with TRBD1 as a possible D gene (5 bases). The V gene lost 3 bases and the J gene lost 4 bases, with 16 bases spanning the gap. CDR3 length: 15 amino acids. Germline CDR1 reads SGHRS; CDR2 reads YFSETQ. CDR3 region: CASSSGVGQSTEAFF. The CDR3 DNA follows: TGCGCCAGCAGCTCTGGAGTGGGGCAATCCACTGAAGCTTTCTTT.

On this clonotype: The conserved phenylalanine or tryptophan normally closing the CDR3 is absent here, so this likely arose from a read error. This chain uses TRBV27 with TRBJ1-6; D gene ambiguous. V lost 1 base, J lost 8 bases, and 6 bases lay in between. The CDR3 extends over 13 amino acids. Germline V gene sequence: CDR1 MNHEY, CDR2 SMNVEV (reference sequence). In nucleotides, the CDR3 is TGTGCCAGCAGTTTATTAGGCTATTCACCCCTCCACCTT. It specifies CASSLLGYSPLHL.

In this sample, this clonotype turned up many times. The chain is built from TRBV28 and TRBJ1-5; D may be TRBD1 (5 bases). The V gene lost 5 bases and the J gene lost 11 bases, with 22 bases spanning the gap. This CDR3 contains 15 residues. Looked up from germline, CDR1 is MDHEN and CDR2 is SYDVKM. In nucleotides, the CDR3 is TGTGCCAGCAGTCCGACTGGGACGGCTCGAGAGGCCCAGCATTTT. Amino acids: CASSPTGTAREAQHF. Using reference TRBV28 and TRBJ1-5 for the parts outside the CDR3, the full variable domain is DVKVTQSSRYLVKRTGEKVFLECVQDMDHENMFWYRQDPGLGLRLIYFSYDVKMKEKGDIPEGYSVSREKKERFSLILESASTNQTSMYLCASSPTGTAREAQHFGDGTRLSIL.

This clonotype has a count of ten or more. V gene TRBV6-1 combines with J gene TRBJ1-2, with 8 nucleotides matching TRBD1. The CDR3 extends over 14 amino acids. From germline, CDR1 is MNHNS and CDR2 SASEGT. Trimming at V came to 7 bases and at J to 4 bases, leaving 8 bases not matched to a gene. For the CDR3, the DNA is TGTGCCAGCACCTTAACAGGGGGAGGCTATGGCTACACCTTC. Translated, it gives CASTLTGGGYGYTF.

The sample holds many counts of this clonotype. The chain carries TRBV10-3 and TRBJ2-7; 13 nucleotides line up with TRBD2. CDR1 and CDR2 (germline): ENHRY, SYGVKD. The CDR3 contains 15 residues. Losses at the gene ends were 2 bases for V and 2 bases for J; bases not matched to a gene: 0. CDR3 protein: CAISEGTSGTYEQYF. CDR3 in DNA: TGTGCCATCAGTGAGGGGACTAGCGGGACCTACGAGCAGTACTTC.

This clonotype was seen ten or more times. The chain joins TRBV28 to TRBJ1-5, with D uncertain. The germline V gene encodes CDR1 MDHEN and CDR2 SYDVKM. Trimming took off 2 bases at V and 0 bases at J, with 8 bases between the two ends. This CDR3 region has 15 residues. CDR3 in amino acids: CASSLRGFSNQPQHF. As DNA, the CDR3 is TGTGCCAGCAGTTTACGGGGATTTAGCAATCAGCCCCAGCATTTT.

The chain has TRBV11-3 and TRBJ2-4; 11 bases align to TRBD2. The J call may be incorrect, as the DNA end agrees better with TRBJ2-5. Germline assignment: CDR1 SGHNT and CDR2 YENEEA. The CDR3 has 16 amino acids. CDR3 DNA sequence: TGTGCCAGCAGCCACCTGGGACTAGCGGAGGGAGAGACCCAGTACTTC. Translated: CASSHLGLAEGETQYF.

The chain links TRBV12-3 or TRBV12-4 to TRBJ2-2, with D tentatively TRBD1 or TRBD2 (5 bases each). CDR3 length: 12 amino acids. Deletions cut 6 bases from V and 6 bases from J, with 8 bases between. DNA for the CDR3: TGTGCCAGCAGGGTGGGGGCCGGGGAGCTGTTTTTT. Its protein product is CASRVGAGELFF.

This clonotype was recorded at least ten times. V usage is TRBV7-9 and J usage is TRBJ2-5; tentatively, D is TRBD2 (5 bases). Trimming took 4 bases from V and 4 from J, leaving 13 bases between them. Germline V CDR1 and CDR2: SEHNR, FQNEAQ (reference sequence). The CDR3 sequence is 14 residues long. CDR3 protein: CASSSVRGRETQYF. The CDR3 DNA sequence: TGTGCCAGCAGCTCCGTCCGTGGGAGAGAGACCCAGTACTTC.

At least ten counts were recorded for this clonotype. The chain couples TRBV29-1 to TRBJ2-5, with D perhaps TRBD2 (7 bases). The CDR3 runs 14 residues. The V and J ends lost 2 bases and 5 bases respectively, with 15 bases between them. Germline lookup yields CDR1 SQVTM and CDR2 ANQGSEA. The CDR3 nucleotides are TGCAGCGTTGAACGGGGGGCCTTTGAGGAGACCCAGTACTTC. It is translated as CSVERGAFEETQYF.

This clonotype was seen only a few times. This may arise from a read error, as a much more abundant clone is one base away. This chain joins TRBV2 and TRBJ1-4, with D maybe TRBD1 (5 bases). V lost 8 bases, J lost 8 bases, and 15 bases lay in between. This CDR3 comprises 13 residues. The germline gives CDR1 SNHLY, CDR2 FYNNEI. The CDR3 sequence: CASGDGAREKLFF. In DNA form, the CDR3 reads TGTGCCAGCGGGGACGGGGCCAGGGAAAAACTGTTTTTT.

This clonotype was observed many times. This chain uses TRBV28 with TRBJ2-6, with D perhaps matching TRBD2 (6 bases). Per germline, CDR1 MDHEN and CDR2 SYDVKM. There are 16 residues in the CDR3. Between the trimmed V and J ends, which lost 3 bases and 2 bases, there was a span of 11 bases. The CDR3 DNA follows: TGTGCCAGCAGTTTGGGAGGCCCGGCTGGGGCCAACGTCCTGACTTTC. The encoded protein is CASSLGGPAGANVLTF.

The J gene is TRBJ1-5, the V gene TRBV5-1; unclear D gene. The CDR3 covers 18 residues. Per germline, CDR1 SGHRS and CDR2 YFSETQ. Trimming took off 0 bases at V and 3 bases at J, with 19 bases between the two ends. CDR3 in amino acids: CASSLGGAGLSHNQPQHF. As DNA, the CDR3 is TGCGCCAGCAGCTTGGGAGGCGCGGGTCTCTCCCACAATCAGCCCCAGCATTTT.

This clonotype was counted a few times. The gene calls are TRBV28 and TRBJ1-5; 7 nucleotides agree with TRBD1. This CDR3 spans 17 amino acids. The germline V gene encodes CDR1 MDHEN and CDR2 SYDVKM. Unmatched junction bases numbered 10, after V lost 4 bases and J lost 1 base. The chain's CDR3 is CASSSRTGARSNQPQHF. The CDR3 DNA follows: TGTGCCAGCAGTTCCCGAACAGGGGCGAGGAGCAATCAGCCCCAGCATTTT. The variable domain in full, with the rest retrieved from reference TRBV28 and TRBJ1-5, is DVKVTQSSRYLVKRTGEKVFLECVQDMDHENMFWYRQDPGLGLRLIYFSYDVKMKEKGDIPEGYSVSREKKERFSLILESASTNQTSMYLCASSSRTGARSNQPQHFGDGTRLSIL.

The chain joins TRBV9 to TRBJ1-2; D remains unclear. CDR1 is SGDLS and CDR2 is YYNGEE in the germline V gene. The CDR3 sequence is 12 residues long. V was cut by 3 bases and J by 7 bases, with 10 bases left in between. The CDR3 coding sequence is TGTGCCAGCAGCGGTTCATGGGGTGGCTACACCTTC. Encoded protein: CASSGSWGGYTF.

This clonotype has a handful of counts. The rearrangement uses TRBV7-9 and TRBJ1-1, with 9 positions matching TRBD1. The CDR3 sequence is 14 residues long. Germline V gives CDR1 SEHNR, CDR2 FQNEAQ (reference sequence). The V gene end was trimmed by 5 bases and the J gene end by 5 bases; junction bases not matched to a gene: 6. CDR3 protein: CASSLGQGWTEAFF. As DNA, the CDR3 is TGTGCCAGCAGCCTCGGACAGGGGTGGACTGAAGCTTTCTTT.

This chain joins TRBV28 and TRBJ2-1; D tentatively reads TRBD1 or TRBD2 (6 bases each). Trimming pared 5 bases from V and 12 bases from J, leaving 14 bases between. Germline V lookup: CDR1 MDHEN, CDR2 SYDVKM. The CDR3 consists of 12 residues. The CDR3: CASSQGGLGQFF. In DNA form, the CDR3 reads TGTGCCAGCAGTCAAGGGGGGTTAGGGCAGTTCTTC.

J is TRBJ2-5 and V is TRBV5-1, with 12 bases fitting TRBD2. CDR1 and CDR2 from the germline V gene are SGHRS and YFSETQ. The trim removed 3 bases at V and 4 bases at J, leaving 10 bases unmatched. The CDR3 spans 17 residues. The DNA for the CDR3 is TGCGCCAGCAGCTCTCTACTAGCGGGGGGCCGGGGAGAGACCCAGTACTTC. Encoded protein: CASSSLLAGGRGETQYF.

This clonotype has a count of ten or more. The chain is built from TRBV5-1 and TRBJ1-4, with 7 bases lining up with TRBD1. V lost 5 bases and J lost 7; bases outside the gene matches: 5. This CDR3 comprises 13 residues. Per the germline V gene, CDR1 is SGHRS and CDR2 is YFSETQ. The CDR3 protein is CASRQGEAEKLFF. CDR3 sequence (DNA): TGCGCCAGCAGGCAGGGGGAAGCTGAAAAACTGTTTTTT. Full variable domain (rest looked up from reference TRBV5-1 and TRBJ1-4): KAGVTQTPRYLIKTRGQQVTLSCSPISGHRSVSWYQQTPGQGLQFLFEYFSETQRNKGNFPGRFSGRQFSNSRSEMNVSTLELGDSALYLCASRQGEAEKLFFGSGTQLSVL.

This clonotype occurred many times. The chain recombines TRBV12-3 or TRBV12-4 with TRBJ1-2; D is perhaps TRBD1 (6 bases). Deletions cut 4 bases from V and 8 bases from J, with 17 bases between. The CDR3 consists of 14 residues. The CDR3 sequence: CASSSTGGQSGYTF. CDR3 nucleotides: TGTGCCAGCAGTTCCACGGGGGGGCAGAGCGGCTACACCTTC.

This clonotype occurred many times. CDR3 protein: CSVETNYGYTF. In DNA, the CDR3 is TGCAGCGTTGAGACTAACTATGGCTACACCTTC. This chain connects TRBV29-1 to TRBJ1-2; no firm D call. V shed 3 bases and J shed 0 bases, with 2 bases lying between them. CDR1 is SQVTM and CDR2 is ANQGSEA in the germline V gene. The CDR3 covers 11 residues. The full variable domain, with the rest looked up from reference TRBV29-1 and TRBJ1-2, is SAVISQKPSRDICQRGTSLTIQCQVDSQVTMMFWYRQQPGQSLTLIATANQGSEATYESGFVIDKFPISRPNLTFSTLTVSNMSPEDSSIYLCSVETNYGYTFGSGTRLTVV.

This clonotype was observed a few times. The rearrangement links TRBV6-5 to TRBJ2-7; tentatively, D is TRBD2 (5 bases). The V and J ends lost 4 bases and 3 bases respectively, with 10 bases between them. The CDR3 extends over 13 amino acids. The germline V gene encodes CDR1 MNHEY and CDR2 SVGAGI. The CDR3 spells CASSFGIGYEQYF. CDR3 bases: TGTGCCAGCAGTTTCGGGATAGGCTACGAGCAGTACTTC.